This T cell receptor (beta chain) was profiled in a study of Ad26.COV2.S vaccination and SARS-CoV-2 variants. The wider study: Donor had been placed in the Ad26.COV2.S arm of the COV1001 trial.

This clone was found a few times. Its antigen remains unknown. Documented treatment: around 19 received Ad26.COV2.S at low or high dose, single or two shots; about 5 received placebo; per-sample allocation not given. Each sample was drawn 63 days after the first injection (of vaccine or placebo). A Boston donor was an adult aged 18-55 years. Ad26 vector vaccine expressed Wuhan-strain SARS-CoV-2 spike. The method was immunoSEQ multiplex PCR; TCRdb's version includes in-frame clones alone and lacks a portion of them. This repertoire shows about 480,000 clones, 70% to 90% found once; its top ten account for more than 10%. Study-level results: Reportedly, spike-specific CD8+ and CD4+ T cell responses achieved substantial breadth once vaccination had taken place.

The V and J ends lost 5 bases and 6 bases respectively, with 13 bases between them. This CDR3 has 13 residues. CDR1 SGHVS and CDR2 FQNEAQ come from the germline V gene. The receptor was derived from a person aged 18-65 years who received the Ad26.COV2.S COVID-19 vaccine or a placebo. The sample consisted of peripheral blood, taken in a trial of Ad26.COV2.S vaccine versus placebo. V and J are TRBV7-8 and TRBJ1-2, with a weak D call TRBD1 (6 bases). The CDR3 coding sequence is TGTGCCAGCAGCACAACAGGGTCGGATGGCTACACCTTC. Translating gives CASSTTGSDGYTF.